This is a list of T cell receptor beta chains from one sample in a study of human T cells and chemical hapten exposure. TCRdb re-called the RACE reads with MiXCR, one entry per CDR3 protein. This sample has 65,000 or so distinct CDR3 sequences, with roughly 6.6% found just once. The specimen sequenced was whole blood. These receptor sequences come from a female donor in good health. Some clones in this sample may be carry-over from other donors' samples. CDR3s include the opening cysteine and the closing phenylalanine or tryptophan. D genes are given only for firm matches.

D gene: TRBD2; V gene: TRBV2; CDR3 protein: CASSDPLAGGPSEQFF
D gene: .; V gene: TRBV28; CDR3 protein: CASSLGFAGANVLTF
D gene: .; V gene: TRBV27; CDR3 protein: CASTSLGATNEKLFF
D gene: .; V gene: TRBV6-2/TRBV6-3; CDR3 protein: CASSYSSHGGNQPQHF
D gene: .; V gene: TRBV29-1; CDR3 protein: CSSSGPSNTEAFF
D gene: .; V gene: TRBV3-1; CDR3 protein: CASSPTRSEQYF
D gene: .; V gene: TRBV21-1; CDR3 protein: CAPPRGQDTEAFF
D gene: .; V gene: TRBV5-1; CDR3 protein: CASSLAGIPGDEQYF
D gene: .; V gene: TRBV20-1; CDR3 protein: CSARDASSYNEQFF
D gene: TRBD1; V gene: TRBV6-5; CDR3 protein: CASNSQGAPDTQYF
D gene: TRBD1; V gene: TRBV12-3/TRBV12-4; CDR3 protein: CASSQRTGGSTEAFF
D gene: .; V gene: TRBV29-1; CDR3 protein: CSVERRTEAFF
D gene: .; V gene: TRBV28; CDR3 protein: CASSTLPQGRLITDEQYF
D gene: .; V gene: TRBV5-1; CDR3 protein: CASSLEGLNQPQHF
D gene: .; V gene: TRBV12-3/TRBV12-4; CDR3 protein: CASTPWGVNTEAFF
D gene: .; V gene: TRBV12-3/TRBV12-4; CDR3 protein: CASSSFPNEQFF
D gene: .; V gene: TRBV5-1; CDR3 protein: CASREGPVVEKLFF
D gene: .; V gene: TRBV7-2; CDR3 protein: CASSLGPARKETQYF
D gene: .; V gene: TRBV28; CDR3 protein: CASSYVGVETQYF
D gene: TRBD2; V gene: TRBV4-3; CDR3 protein: CASSQGGRETDTQYF
D gene: TRBD1; V gene: TRBV6-5; CDR3 protein: CAGSPGTGVTGELFF
D gene: .; V gene: TRBV12-3/TRBV12-4; CDR3 protein: CASSFALGGGTQYF
D gene: TRBD1; V gene: TRBV20-1; CDR3 protein: CSAREDRGSYEQYF
D gene: .; V gene: TRBV11-2; CDR3 protein: CASSLGTDTQYF
D gene: TRBD1; V gene: TRBV20-1; CDR3 protein: CSAKARGLGSYEQYF
D gene: .; V gene: TRBV6-5; CDR3 protein: CASRLQSGEPEAFF
D gene: .; V gene: TRBV27; CDR3 protein: CASSWTATNEKLFF
D gene: .; V gene: TRBV7-8; CDR3 protein: CASSFGTRNTEAFF
D gene: .; V gene: TRBV12-3/TRBV12-4; CDR3 protein: CASSLRSLADRNEKLFF
D gene: .; V gene: TRBV28; CDR3 protein: CASSLSAGVIYRTEAFF
D gene: TRBD1; V gene: TRBV12-3/TRBV12-4; CDR3 protein: CASRTGGGKLFF
D gene: TRBD1; V gene: TRBV4-1; CDR3 protein: CASSHADRGRDGYTF
D gene: TRBD1; V gene: TRBV28; CDR3 protein: CASSFRQGREKLFF